This is a list of T cell receptor beta chains from one sample in a study of T cell responses to AZD1222 COVID-19 vaccine. Assay: immunoSEQ multiplex PCR; the TCRdb copy retains only in-frame clones and omits some. This sample has approximately 100,000 clones, with approximately 88% found just once. Sequencing was performed on peripheral blood, taken on day 0 of MenACWY control vaccination. The receptors originated from an adult in good health. Both conserved end residues are part of each CDR3. A D gene is named only where the DNA matches it firmly. A row's size may be missing; if present it is once, few, many or a size class.

j_call,d_call,v_call,clone_size,cdr3_nt,cdr3_aa
TRBJ1-3,-,TRBV30,-,TGTGCCTGGAGTGTATATAGAGATCGCGTAAAGGTTGGGGACTCTGGAAACACCATATATTTT,CAWSVYRDRVKVGDSGNTIYF
TRBJ2-2,TRBD2,TRBV5-5,-,TGTGCCAGCAGCCCCCAGGCTAGCGGGGGGGCCGGCACCGGGGAGCTGTTTTTT,CASSPQASGGAGTGELFF
TRBJ2-1,-,TRBV14,-,TGTGCCAGCAGCCCTACTAACGACAATGAGCAGTTCTTC,CASSPTNDNEQFF
TRBJ1-5,-,TRBV4-2,-,TGTGCCAGCAGCTATCTTGGGGTCAATCAGCCCCAGCATTTT,CASSYLGVNQPQHF
TRBJ2-7,-,TRBV3-1/TRBV3-2,-,TGTGCCAGCAGCACTTCCGGGGTCTTAAATCCCCCTCTCGAGCAGTACTTC,CASSTSGVLNPPLEQYF
TRBJ2-1,-,TRBV7-2,once,TGTGCCAGCACCCGGGGGCGGGCCAACAATGAGCAGTTCTTC,CASTRGRANNEQFF
TRBJ2-2,-,TRBV7-9,-,TGTGCCAGCAGCTCTTCCGTCACCGGGGAGCTGTTTTTT,CASSSSVTGELFF
TRBJ2-7,-,TRBV3-1/TRBV3-2,-,TGTGCCAGCAGCCAAGTACGGGCATCCTTCTCCAGCTCCTACGAGCAGTACTTC,CASSQVRASFSSSYEQYF
TRBJ1-5,TRBD1,TRBV7-9,-,TGTGCCAGCAGCTATGGACAGGGCAATCAGCCCCAGCATTTT,CASSYGQGNQPQHF
TRBJ1-5,TRBD1,TRBV19,-,TGTGCCACGTCAGAGTGGGACAGGGCTAATCAGCCCCAGCATTTT,CATSEWDRANQPQHF
TRBJ1-4,-,TRBV7-9,-,TGTGCCAGCAGAAAGTCGGGGGGCCTAAACTCCCTGTTTTTT,CASRKSGGLNSLFF
TRBJ2-1,TRBD2,TRBV5-1,-,TGCGCCAGCAGCCTAGGACTAGCGGGAGTCTCTCTATTGTCCCCCCACAATGAGCAGTTCTTC,CASSLGLAGVSLLSPHNEQFF
TRBJ1-4,-,TRBV12-3/TRBV12-4,-,TGTGCCAGCAGTTTGCGAAGCCCTGAAAAACTGTTTTTT,CASSLRSPEKLFF
TRBJ1-1,-,TRBV28,-,TGTGCCAGCACCTCCGGGTCCGGGGAGGGCACTGAAGCTTTCTTT,CASTSGSGEGTEAFF
TRBJ1-5,-,TRBV30,-,TGTGCCTGGAGTGTTTTTAGGGATCAGCCCCAGCATTTT,CAWSVFRDQPQHF
TRBJ1-2,TRBD1,TRBV11-2,-,TGTGCCAGCAGCCCAAGACAGGGGTCCGGCTATGGCTACACCTTC,CASSPRQGSGYGYTF
TRBJ1-4,TRBD1,TRBV24-1,-,TGTGCCACCAGTGATTTTGGGGGGACAGGGAGTGAAAAACTGTTTTTT,CATSDFGGTGSEKLFF
TRBJ2-1,-,TRBV7-3,-,TGTGCCAGCAGCTTCCTAACTAGTTCCAATGAGCAGTTCTTC,CASSFLTSSNEQFF
TRBJ2-5,-,TRBV28,-,TGTGCCAGCACCACCGGGGGACCCCAAGAGACCCAGTACTTC,CASTTGGPQETQYF
TRBJ1-5,-,TRBV18,-,TGTGCCAGCTCACGGACGGAGGTGGGCGATCAGCCCCAGCATTTT,CASSRTEVGDQPQHF
TRBJ2-1,-,TRBV7-8,few,TGTGCCAGCAGCTTAAGAGGCAACTACAATGAGCAGTTCTTC,CASSLRGNYNEQFF
TRBJ1-5,-,TRBV2,-,TGTGCCAGCATGGGCAGCTCGAACGGCAATCAGCCCCAGCATTTT,CASMGSSNGNQPQHF
TRBJ1-4,-,TRBV30,-,TGTGCCTGGAGTGGGGGGGCGAGTGAAAAACTGTTTTTT,CAWSGGASEKLFF
TRBJ1-6,-,TRBV27,-,TGTGCCAGCAGTTCCCGCTCCCTCCACTTT,CASSSRSLHF
TRBJ1-5,-,TRBV27,-,TGTGCCAGCAGTTCCTACAATCAGCCCCAGCATTTT,CASSSYNQPQHF
TRBJ1-2,-,TRBV25-1,-,TGTGCCAGCAGTTCGTTCCGGAAGAGGGAAGCAGGCTACACCTTC,CASSSFRKREAGYTF
TRBJ1-1,-,TRBV20-1,-,TGCAGTGCTAGAGAGGAGGGACAAGTTTTCTTT,CSAREEGQVFF
TRBJ2-7,TRBD1,TRBV25-1,-,TGTGCCAGCAGTGGGATACAGGGGGTGTCGTACGAGCAGTACTTC,CASSGIQGVSYEQYF
TRBJ1-2,-,TRBV10-3,-,TGTGCCATCAGTGACGGGTCCACCTCTAACTATGGCTACACCTTC,CAISDGSTSNYGYTF
TRBJ2-1,-,TRBV7-2,few,TGTGCCAGCAGCTTAGGGGGGCGGAGGGAGCAGTTCTTC,CASSLGGRREQFF
TRBJ2-3,TRBD2,TRBV5-1,-,TGCGCCAGCAGCTTTAGCGGGGGAGGCACAGATACGCAGTATTTT,CASSFSGGGTDTQYF
TRBJ1-2,-,TRBV28,-,TGTGCCAGCACCCCGGGACCGCTCTATGGCTACACCTTC,CASTPGPLYGYTF
TRBJ1-2,-,TRBV6-5,-,TGTGCCAGCAGCCTTAACCAAAGAGCCTATGGCTACACCTTC,CASSLNQRAYGYTF
TRBJ1-2,-,TRBV5-6,-,TGTGCCAGCAGCTCCTCTTACTATGGCTACACCTTC,CASSSSYYGYTF
TRBJ1-1,-,TRBV3-1/TRBV3-2,-,TGTGCCAGCAGCCGAAGGATGAACACTGAAGCTTTCTTT,CASSRRMNTEAFF
TRBJ1-1,TRBD1,TRBV5-1,-,TGCGCCAGCAGCGGGACAGGGGGCTCGGGGACTGAAGCTTTCTTT,CASSGTGGSGTEAFF
TRBJ2-7,-,TRBV2,-,TGTGCCAGCTCCGGGGGAGTGATTGGCTACGAGCAGTACTTC,CASSGGVIGYEQYF
TRBJ1-4,-,TRBV25-1,-,TGTGCCAGCAGTGAAAATGGGGCCGCGAATGAAAAACTGTTTTTT,CASSENGAANEKLFF
TRBJ2-7,TRBD2,TRBV4-1,-,TGCGCCAGCAGCCAAGGCCCGGGAGGCTACGAGCAGTACTTC,CASSQGPGGYEQYF
TRBJ2-2,-,TRBV2,few,TGTGCCAGCCTCCTCGAGAGCAACACCGGGGAGCTGTTTTTT,CASLLESNTGELFF
TRBJ1-5,-,TRBV7-2,-,TGTGCCAGCAGCTTAGAGGGCCTTAGCAATCAGCCCCAGCATTTT,CASSLEGLSNQPQHF
TRBJ2-2,-,TRBV5-4,-,TGTGCCAGCAGCTTGGCGGGGACCTACACCGGGGAGCTGTTTTTT,CASSLAGTYTGELFF
TRBJ2-5,-,TRBV6-2/TRBV6-3,-,TGTGCCAGCAGTTACGTGGAGACCCAGTACTTC,CASSYVETQYF
TRBJ1-1,-,TRBV29-1,-,TGCAGCGTTGTTAGGGCAGGGCGGACTGAAGCTTTCTTT,CSVVRAGRTEAFF
TRBJ2-5,-,TRBV19,-,TGTGCCAGTAGTATAGAGGCCCGTCGGGCGGGGGCAGAGACCCAGTACTTC,CASSIEARRAGAETQYF
TRBJ2-7,-,TRBV11-2,once,TGTGCCAGCAGCTCTTCGACTGGGGCCTACGAGCAGTACTTC,CASSSSTGAYEQYF
TRBJ2-4,-,TRBV9,-,TGTGCCAGCAGCGTAGCTGTGCAAGGGGCCAAAAACATTCAGTACTTC,CASSVAVQGAKNIQYF